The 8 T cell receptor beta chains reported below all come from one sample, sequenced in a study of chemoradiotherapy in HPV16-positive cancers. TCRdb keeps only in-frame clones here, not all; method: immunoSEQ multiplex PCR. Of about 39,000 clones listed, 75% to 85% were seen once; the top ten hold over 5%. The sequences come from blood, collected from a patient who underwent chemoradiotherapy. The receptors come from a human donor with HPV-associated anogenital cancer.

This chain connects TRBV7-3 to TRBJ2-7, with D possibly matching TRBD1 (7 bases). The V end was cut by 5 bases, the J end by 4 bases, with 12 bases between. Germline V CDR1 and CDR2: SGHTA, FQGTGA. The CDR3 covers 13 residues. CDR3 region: CASSDRAGYEQYF. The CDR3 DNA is TGTGCCAGCAGCGACAGGGCGGGGTACGAGCAGTACTTC.

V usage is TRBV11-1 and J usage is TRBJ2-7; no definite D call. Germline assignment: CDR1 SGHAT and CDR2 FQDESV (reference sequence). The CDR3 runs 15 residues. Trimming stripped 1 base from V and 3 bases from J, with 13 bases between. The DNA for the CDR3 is TGTGCCAGCAGCTTAGAAGGTCAAGCCCTCTACGAGCAGTACTTC. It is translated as CASSLEGQALYEQYF.

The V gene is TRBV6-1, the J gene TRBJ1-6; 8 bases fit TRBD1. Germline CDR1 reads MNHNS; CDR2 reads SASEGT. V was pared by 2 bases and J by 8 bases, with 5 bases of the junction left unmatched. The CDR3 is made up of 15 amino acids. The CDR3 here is CASSEWQGADSPLHF. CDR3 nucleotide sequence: TGTGCCAGCAGTGAATGGCAGGGGGCTGATTCACCCCTCCACTTT.

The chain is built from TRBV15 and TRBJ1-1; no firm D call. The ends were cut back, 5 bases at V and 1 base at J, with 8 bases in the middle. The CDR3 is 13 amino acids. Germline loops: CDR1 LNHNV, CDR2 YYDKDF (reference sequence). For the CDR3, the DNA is TGTGCCACCAGCGCTAGAGGGAACACTGAAGCTTTCTTT. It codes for CATSARGNTEAFF.

The CDR3 DNA is TGTGCCAGCGAAGGGCAGGGTAATGAAAAACTGTTTTTT. The encoded protein is CASEGQGNEKLFF. The chain recombines TRBV6-6 with TRBJ1-4, with D maybe TRBD1 (5 bases). Trimming cost V 8 bases and J 4 bases, with 11 bases left between them. Germline lookup yields CDR1 MNHNY and CDR2 SVGAGI (reference sequence). The CDR3 covers 13 residues.

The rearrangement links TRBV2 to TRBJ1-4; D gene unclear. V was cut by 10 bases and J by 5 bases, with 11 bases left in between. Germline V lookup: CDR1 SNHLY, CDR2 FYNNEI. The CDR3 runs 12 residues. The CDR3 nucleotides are TGTGCCACCGCGGACGGGAATGAAAAACTGTTTTTT. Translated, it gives CATADGNEKLFF.

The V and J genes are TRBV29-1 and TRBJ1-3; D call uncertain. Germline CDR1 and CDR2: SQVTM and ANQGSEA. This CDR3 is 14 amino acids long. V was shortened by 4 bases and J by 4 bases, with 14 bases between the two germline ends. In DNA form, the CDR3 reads TGCAGCGTTGGGGAGACTAAGGGCGGAAACACCATATATTTT. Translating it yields CSVGETKGGNTIYF.

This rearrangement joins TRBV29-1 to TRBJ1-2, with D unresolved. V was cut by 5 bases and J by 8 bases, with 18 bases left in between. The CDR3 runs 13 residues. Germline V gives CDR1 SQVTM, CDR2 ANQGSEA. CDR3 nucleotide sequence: TGCAGCGTTTTGGGATTTCGGGGTGGAGGCTACACCTTC. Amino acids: CSVLGFRGGGYTF.